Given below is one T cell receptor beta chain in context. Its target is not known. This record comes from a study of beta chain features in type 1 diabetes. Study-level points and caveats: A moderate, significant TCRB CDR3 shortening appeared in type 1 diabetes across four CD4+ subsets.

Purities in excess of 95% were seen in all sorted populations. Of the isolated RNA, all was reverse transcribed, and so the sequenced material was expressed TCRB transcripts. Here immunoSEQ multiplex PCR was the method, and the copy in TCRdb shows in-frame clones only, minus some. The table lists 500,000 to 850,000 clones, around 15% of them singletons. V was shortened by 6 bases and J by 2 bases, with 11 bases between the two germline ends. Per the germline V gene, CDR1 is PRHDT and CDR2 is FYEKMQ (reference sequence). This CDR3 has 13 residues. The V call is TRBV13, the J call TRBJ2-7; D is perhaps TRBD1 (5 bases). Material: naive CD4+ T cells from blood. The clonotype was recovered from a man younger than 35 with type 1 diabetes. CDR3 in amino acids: CASSPRQTYEQYF. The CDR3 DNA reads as TGTGCCAGCAGTCCACGACAGACCTACGAGCAGTACTTC.